One T cell receptor beta chain is described in this entry. The data originate from a study of blood T cell repertoires in COVID-19. Study overall: Material from acute and convalescent COVID-19 was sourced from the United States, Italy and Spain. Sources were T cells, B-cell-depleted T cells, or PBMCs; the material itself was cDNA or gDNA.

V was pared by 1 base and J by 10 bases, with 14 bases between. CDR1 is SNHLY and CDR2 is FYNNEI in the germline V gene. The CDR3 is 15 residues long. Authors' processing steps: The assay estimated nucleated cells by amplifying reference gene primers. Sequencing used immunoSEQ multiplex PCR; TCRdb keeps in-frame clones, though not all of them. That table supplies the V and J calls and clone size; D and trimming were determined from the DNA. The sample contains tens of thousands of clones, around 84% of which appear only once. Material: peripheral blood. The source is a man aged 45-60 years with acute or convalescent COVID-19. The chain combines TRBV2 with TRBJ1-6; the D gene is possibly TRBD1 (6 bases). The CDR3 DNA is TGTGCCAGCAGTGAAGGGAACAGGGAATCCTCACCCCTCCACTTT. It yields the protein CASSEGNRESSPLHF. Full variable domain (rest looked up from reference TRBV2 and TRBJ1-6): EPEVTQTPSHQVTQMGQEVILRCVPISNHLYFYWYRQILGQKVEFLVSFYNNEISEKSEIFDDQFSVERPDGSNFTLKIRSTKLEDSAMYFCASSEGNRESSPLHFGNGTRLTVT.